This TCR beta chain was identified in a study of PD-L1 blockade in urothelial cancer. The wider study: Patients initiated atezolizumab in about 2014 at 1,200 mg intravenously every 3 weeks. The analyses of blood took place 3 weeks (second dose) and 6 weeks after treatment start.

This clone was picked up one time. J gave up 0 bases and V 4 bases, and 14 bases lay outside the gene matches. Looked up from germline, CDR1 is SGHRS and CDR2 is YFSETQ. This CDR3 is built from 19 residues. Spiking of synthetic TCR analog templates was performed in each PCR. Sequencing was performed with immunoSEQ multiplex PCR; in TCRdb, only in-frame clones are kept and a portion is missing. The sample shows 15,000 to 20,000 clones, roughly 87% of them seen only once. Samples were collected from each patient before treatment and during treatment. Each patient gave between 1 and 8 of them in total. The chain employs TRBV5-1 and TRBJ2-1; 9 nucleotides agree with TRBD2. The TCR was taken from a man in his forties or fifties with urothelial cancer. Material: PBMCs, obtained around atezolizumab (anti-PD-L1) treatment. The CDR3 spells CASSQALGLAASSYNEQFF. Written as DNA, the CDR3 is TGCGCCAGCAGCCAAGCTTTGGGACTAGCTGCGAGCTCCTACAATGAGCAGTTCTTC.